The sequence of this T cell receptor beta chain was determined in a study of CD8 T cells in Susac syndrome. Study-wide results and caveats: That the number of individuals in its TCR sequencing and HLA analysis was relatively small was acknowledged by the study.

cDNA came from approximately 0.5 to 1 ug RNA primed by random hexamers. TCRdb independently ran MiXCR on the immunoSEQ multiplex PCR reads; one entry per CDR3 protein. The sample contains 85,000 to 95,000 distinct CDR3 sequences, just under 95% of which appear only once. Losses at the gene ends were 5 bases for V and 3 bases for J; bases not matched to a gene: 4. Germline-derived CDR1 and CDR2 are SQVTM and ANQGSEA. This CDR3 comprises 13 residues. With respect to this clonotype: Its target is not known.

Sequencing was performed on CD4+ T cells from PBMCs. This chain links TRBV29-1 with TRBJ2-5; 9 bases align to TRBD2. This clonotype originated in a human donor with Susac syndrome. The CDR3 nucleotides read TGCAGCGTTCAGACTAGCGGTGAAGAGACCCAGTACTTC. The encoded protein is CSVQTSGEETQYF. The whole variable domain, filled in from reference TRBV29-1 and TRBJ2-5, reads SAVISQKPSRDICQRGTSLTIQCQVDSQVTMMFWYRQQPGQSLTLIATANQGSEATYESGFVIDKFPISRPNLTFSTLTVSNMSPEDSSIYLCSVQTSGEETQYFGPGTRLLVL.